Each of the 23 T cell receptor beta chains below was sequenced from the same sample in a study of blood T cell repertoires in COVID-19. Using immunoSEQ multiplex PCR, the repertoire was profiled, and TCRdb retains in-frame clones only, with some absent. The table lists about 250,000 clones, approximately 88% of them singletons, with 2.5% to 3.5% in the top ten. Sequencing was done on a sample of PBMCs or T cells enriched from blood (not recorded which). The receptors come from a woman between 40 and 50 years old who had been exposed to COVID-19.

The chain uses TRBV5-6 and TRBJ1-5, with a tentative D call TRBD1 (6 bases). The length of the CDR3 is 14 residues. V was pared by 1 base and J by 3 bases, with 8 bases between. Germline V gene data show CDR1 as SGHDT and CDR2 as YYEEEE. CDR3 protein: CASSLTGINQPQHF. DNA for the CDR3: TGTGCCAGCAGCTTGACAGGGATCAATCAGCCCCAGCATTTT.

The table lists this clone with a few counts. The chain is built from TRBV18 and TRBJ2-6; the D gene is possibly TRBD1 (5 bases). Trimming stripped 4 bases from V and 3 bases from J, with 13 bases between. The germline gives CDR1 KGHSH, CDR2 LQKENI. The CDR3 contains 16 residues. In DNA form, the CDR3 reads TGTGCCAGCTCACTGACCCAGGGTGGTGGGGCCAACGTCCTGACTTTC. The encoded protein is CASSLTQGGGANVLTF.

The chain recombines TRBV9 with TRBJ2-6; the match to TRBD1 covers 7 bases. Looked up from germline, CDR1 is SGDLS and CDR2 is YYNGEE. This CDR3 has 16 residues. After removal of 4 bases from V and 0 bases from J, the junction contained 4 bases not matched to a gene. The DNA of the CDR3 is TGTGCCAGCAGCCCGACAGGGTCCTCTGGGGCCAACGTCCTGACTTTC. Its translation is CASSPTGSSGANVLTF.

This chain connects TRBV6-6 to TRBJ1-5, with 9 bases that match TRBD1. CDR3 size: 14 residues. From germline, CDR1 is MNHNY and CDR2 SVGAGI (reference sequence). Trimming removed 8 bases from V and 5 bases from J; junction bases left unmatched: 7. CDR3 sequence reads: CASRGQGEYQPQHF. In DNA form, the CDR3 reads TGTGCCAGCCGGGGACAGGGCGAGTATCAGCCCCAGCATTTT.

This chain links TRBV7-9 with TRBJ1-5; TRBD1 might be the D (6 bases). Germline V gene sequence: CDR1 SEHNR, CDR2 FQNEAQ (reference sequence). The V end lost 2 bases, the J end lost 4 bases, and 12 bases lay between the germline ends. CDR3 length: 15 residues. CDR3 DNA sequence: TGTGCCAGCAGCTTATCTTCAGGGGCTAATCAGCCCCAGCATTTT. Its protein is CASSLSSGANQPQHF.

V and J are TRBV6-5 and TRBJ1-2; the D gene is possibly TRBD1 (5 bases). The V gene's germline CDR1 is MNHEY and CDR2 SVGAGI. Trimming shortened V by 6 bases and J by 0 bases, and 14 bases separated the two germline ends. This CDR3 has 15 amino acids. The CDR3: CASSPNDRTNYGYTF. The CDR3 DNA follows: TGTGCCAGCAGCCCCAATGACAGAACTAACTATGGCTACACCTTC.

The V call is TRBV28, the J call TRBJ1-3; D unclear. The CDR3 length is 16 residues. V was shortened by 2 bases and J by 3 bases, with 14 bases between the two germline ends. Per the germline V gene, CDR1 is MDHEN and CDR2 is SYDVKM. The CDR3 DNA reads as TGTGCCAGCAGTTTAATTATTGGAGGAGGTGGAAACACCATATATTTT. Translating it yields CASSLIIGGGGNTIYF.

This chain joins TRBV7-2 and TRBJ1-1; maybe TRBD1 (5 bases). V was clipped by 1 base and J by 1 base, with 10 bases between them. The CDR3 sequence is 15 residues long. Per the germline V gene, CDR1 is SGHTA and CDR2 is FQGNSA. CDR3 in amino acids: CASSLEGYSNTEAFF. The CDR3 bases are TGTGCCAGCAGCTTAGAGGGGTATTCGAACACTGAAGCTTTCTTT.

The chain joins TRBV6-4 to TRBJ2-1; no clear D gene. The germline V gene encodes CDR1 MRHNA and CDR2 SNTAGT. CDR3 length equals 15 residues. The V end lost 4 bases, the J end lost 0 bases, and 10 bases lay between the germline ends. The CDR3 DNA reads TGTGCCAGCAGTGCCCTAGTCAGCTCCTACAATGAGCAGTTCTTC. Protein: CASSALVSSYNEQFF.

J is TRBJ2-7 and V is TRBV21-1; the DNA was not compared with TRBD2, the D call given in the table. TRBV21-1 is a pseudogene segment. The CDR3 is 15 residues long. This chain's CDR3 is CASTKGLADSYEQYV. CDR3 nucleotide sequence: TGTGCCAGCACCAAGGGTCTAGCGGACTCCTACGAGCAGTACGTC.

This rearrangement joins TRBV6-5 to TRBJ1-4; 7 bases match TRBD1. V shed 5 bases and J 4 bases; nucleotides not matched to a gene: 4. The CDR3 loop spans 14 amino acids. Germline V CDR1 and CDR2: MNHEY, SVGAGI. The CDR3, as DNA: TGTGCCAGCAGTCCCGACAGGGATAATGAAAAACTGTTTTTT. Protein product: CASSPDRDNEKLFF.

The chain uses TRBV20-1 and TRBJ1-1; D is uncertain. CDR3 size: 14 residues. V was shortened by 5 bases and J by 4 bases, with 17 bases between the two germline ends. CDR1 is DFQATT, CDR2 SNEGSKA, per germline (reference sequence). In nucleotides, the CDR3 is TGCAGTGCTGGTGGGCCCAGGATTGGCACTGAAGCTTTCTTT. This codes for CSAGGPRIGTEAFF.

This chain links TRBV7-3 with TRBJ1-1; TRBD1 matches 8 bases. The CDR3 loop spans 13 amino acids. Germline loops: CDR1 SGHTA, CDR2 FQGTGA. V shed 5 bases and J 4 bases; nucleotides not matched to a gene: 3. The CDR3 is CASSPGQGTEAFF. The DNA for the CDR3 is TGTGCCAGCAGCCCAGGACAGGGCACTGAAGCTTTCTTT.

The CDR3 bases are TGTGCCAGTAGGAGCCCTGGCGGGGGGGCCGGAGAGACCCAGTACTTC. Its translation is CASRSPGGGAGETQYF. V gene TRBV19 combines with J gene TRBJ2-5; 9 bases line up with TRBD2. This CDR3 contains 16 residues. The V gene's germline CDR1 is LNHDA and CDR2 SQIVND (reference sequence). V was clipped by 6 bases and J by 4 bases; unmatched bases: 12.

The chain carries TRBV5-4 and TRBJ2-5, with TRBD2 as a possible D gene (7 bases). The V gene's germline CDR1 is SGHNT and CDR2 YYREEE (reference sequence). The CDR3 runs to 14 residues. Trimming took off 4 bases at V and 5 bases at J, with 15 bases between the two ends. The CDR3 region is CASSPGGRGETQYF. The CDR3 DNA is TGTGCCAGCAGCCCCGGGGGGCGCGGGGAGACCCAGTACTTC.

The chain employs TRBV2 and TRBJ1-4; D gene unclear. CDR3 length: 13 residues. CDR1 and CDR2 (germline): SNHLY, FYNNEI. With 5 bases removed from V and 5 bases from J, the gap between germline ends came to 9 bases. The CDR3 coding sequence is TGTGCCAGCAGTCGGGATTTGAATGAAAAACTGTTTTTT. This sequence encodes CASSRDLNEKLFF.

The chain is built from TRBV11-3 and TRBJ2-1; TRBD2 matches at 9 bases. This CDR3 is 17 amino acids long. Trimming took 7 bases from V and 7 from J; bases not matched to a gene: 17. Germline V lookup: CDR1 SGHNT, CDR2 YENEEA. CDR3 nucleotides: TGTGCCAGCACCAGTCCCGCGACTAGCGGAGGTGGAAATGAGCAGTTCTTC. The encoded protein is CASTSPATSGGGNEQFF.

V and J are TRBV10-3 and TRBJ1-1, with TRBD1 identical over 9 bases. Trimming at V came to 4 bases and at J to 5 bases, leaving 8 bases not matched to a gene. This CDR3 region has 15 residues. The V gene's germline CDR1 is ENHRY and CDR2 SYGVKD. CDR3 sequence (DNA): TGTGCCATCAGTGCTGCGGGACAGGGAGTTACTGAAGCTTTCTTT. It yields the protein CAISAAGQGVTEAFF.

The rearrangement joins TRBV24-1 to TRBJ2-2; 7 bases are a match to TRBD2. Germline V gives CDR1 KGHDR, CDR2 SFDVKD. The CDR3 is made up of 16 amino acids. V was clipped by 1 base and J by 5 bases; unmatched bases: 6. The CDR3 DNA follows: TGTGCCACCAGTGATTTCGGGAGGCCTGGGACCGGGGAGCTGTTTTTT. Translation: CATSDFGRPGTGELFF.

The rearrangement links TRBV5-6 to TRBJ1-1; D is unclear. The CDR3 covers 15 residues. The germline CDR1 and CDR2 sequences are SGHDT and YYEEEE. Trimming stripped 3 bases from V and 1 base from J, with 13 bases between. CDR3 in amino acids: CASSSRRRGNTEAFF. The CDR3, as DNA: TGTGCCAGCAGCTCGCGACGGCGAGGGAACACTGAAGCTTTCTTT.

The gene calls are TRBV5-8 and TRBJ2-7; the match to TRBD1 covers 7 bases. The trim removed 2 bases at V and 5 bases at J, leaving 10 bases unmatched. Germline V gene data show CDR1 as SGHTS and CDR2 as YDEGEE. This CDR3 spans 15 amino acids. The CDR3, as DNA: TGTGCCAGCAGCTTAGGACAGGCCTACCGGGACGAGCAGTACGTC. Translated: CASSLGQAYRDEQYV.

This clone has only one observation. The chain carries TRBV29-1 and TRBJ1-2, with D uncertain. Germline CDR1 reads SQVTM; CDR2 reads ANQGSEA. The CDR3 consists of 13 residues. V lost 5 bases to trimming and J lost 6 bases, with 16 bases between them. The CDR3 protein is CSVSRSGNHGYTF. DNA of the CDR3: TGCAGCGTTTCTCGTTCGGGGAATCATGGCTACACCTTC.

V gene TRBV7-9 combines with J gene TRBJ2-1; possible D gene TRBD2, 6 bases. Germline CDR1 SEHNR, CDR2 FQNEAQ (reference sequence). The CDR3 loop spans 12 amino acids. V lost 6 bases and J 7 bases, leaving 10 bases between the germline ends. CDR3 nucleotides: TGTGCCAGCAGGGCCGGGAGAAATGAGCAGTTCTTC. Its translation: CASRAGRNEQFF. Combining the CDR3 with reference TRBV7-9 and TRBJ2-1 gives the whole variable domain DTGVSQNPRHKITKRGQNVTFRCDPISEHNRLYWYRQTLGQGPEFLTYFQNEAQLEKSRLLSDRFSAERPKGSFSTLEIQRTEQGDSAMYLCASRAGRNEQFFGPGTRLTVL.